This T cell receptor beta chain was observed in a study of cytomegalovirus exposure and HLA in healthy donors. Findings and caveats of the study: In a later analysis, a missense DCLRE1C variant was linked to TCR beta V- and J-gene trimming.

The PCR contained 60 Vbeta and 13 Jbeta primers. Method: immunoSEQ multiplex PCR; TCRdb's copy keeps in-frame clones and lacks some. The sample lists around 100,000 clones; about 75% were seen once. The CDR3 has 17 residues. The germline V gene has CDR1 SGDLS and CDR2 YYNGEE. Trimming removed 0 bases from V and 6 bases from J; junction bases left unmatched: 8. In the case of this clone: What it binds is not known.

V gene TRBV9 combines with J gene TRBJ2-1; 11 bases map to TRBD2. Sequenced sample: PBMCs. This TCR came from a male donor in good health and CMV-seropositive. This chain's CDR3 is CASSVATLAGVFNEQFF. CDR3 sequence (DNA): TGTGCCAGCAGCGTAGCCACACTAGCGGGGGTTTTCAATGAGCAGTTCTTC.